This T cell receptor (beta chain) originates from a study of spatial heterogeneity in lung cancer. Study-level background: Each unique TCR and UMI combination was seen more than ten times on average in raw reads.

TCRdb ran MiXCR on the 5' RACE reads and lists one entry per CDR3 protein. The profile shows tens of thousands of distinct CDR3 sequences, 7.5% to 9% of them singletons. V was trimmed by 2 bases and J by 10 bases, leaving 18 bases between them. Germline V gives CDR1 SNHLY, CDR2 FYNNEI. The length of the CDR3 is 15 residues. Stated time point: sample taken at primary tumor resection. TCRs were sequenced from unsorted whole RNA of tumor, nontumor lung or PBMC. The specimen was PBMCs, collected at surgery. The origin of this receptor is a female donor with early-stage non-small cell lung cancer. The chain has TRBV2 and TRBJ1-5; no clear D gene. CDR3 nucleotides: TGTGCCAGCAGTGAAATTATGGTCGAAATCGGCCCCCAGCATTTT. Translation: CASSEIMVEIGPQHF.